This TCR beta chain was captured in a study of blood T cells in healthy people across ages. The study, taken as a whole, reports: Donor CMV status, an unknown factor, possibly confounded changes in expanded clonotypes. The fall in TCR beta diversity per million T cells was roughly linear with age. Higher diversity, along with more naive CD4+ cells, distinguished long-lived donors from aged donors.

Per sample, extraction of total RNA gave at least 5.5 micrograms in every case. Germline CDR1 SGHVS, CDR2 FQNEAQ. The CDR3 loop spans 15 amino acids. With regard to this clonotype: The antigen is unknown. Just one base apart from a much larger clone, this may be a read error.

Alongside a J-beta primer mix, a sample-barcoded 5' primer served in a second PCR lasting roughly 6 to 11 cycles. TCRdb passed the 5' RACE reads through MiXCR, listing each CDR3 protein once. The sample lists under 2 million distinct CDR3 sequences, almost 35% seen once, with 11% in the top ten. V usage is TRBV7-8 and J usage is TRBJ2-1; 10 nucleotides match TRBD2. The sequencing sample was made of blood. The clonotype originates from a woman aged 25 to 39 in good health. CDR3 DNA sequence: TGTGCCAGCAACTTAGGGACTAGCGACTACAATGAGCAGTTCTTC. It codes for CASNLGTSDYNEQFF.